This T cell receptor beta chain was sequenced during a study of blood T cell repertoires in COVID-19. Whole-study context: PBMCs, B-cell-depleted T cells, or T cells were the source of the cDNA or gDNA that made up the material.

The count of this clone is one. The protocol was immunoSEQ multiplex PCR, while the TCRdb copy is restricted to in-frame clones and leaves out a portion. The sample has around 250,000 clones, 89% seen once. V was trimmed by 1 base and J by 7 bases, leaving 17 bases between them. CDR1 is MNHEY, CDR2 SMNVEV, per germline (reference sequence). The CDR3 has 16 residues. V is TRBV27 and J is TRBJ2-1, with D possibly being TRBD2 (6 bases). The sequence was obtained from a woman aged 40 to 50 who had recovered from COVID-19. What was sequenced was peripheral blood. The CDR3 nucleotides read TGTGCCAGCAGTTTATACGCGGGGAACGCTCGGAATGAGCAGTTCTTC. Encoded protein: CASSLYAGNARNEQFF.